This TCR beta chain was observed in a study of blood T cell repertoires in COVID-19. Overall study context: Acute-phase and convalescent COVID-19 samples originated in the United States, Italy and Spain. PBMCs, B-cell-depleted T cells, or T cells were the source of the cDNA or gDNA that made up the material.

The authors' processing: Scientists estimated how many nucleated cells there were by amplifying reference gene primers. This table comes from immunoSEQ multiplex PCR, and its TCRdb copy is limited to in-frame clones, with some not included. V, J and clone size derive from that table, while D and trimming were established from the DNA sequence. The sample gives roughly 200,000 clones, just over 85% of which show up once; 1.5% is in the top ten. The germline V gene has CDR1 KGHDR and CDR2 SFDVKD. V was shortened by 5 bases and J by 3 bases, with 8 bases between the two germline ends. CDR3 length: 13 residues.

The chain is built from TRBV24-1 and TRBJ2-3; D gene unclear. Sequences were obtained from peripheral blood. This sequence was found in a man aged 18 to 30 with active or convalescent COVID-19. CDR3 in DNA: TGTGCCACCAGTGCTTCCCGTACAGATACGCAGTATTTT. Translated: CATSASRTDTQYF.